Shown below are 9 T cell receptor beta chains from a single sample sequenced in a study of shared clonotypes between healthy human individuals. Method: immunoSEQ multiplex PCR; TCRdb's copy keeps in-frame clones and lacks some. This sample carries about 2.4 million clones, roughly 93% of them seen once, and the ten largest clones take about 0.34%. Sample: naive CD4+ T cells from PBMCs. The subset denotes: CD45RA+ positively selected. All receptors come from a man younger than 35 in good health. Some clones in this sample may be carry-over from other donors' samples.

The J gene is TRBJ1-2, the V gene TRBV30, with 7 bases lining up with TRBD1. In germline, CDR1 is GTSNPN, CDR2 SVGIG (reference sequence). With V trimmed by 3 bases and J by 4 bases, 8 bases remained unmatched. The CDR3 length is 14 residues. CDR3 residues: CAWREGALLYGYTF. CDR3 in DNA: TGTGCCTGGAGGGAGGGGGCCTTACTCTATGGCTACACCTTC.

The V call is TRBV11-3, the J call TRBJ2-3; TRBD1 matches at 7 bases. Unmatched junction bases numbered 12, after V lost 5 bases and J lost 1 base. Germline lookup yields CDR1 SGHNT and CDR2 YENEEA. CDR3 length: 17 residues. CDR3 in amino acids: CASSPERQGEGTDTQYF. CDR3 in DNA: TGTGCCAGCAGCCCGGAGCGACAGGGAGAGGGCACAGATACGCAGTATTTT.

This chain links TRBV7-2 with TRBJ2-3; D gene unclear. The CDR3 consists of 15 residues. Germline CDR1 SGHTA, CDR2 FQGNSA. V was clipped by 4 bases and J by 6 bases, with 17 bases between them. As DNA, the CDR3 is TGTGCCAGCAGCTCCCGGGTCCACCAGGCGGATACGCAGTATTTT. This gives the protein CASSSRVHQADTQYF.

Regarding this clone: Additional DNA sequences in this sample encode the identical CDR3. This chain links TRBV9 with TRBJ2-5; TRBD2 aligns across 7 bases. In germline, CDR1 is SGDLS, CDR2 YYNGEE. J gave up 5 bases and V 2 bases, and 9 bases lay outside the gene matches. This CDR3 contains 15 residues. This CDR3 is CASSVGGRVPETQYF. The CDR3 region has the DNA TGTGCCAGCAGCGTTGGCGGGAGAGTGCCGGAGACCCAGTACTTC.

The V and J genes are TRBV2 and TRBJ2-5, with D tentatively TRBD1 (7 bases). V lost 7 bases and J 4 bases, leaving 16 bases between the germline ends. This CDR3 has 14 amino acids. Germline V lookup: CDR1 SNHLY, CDR2 FYNNEI. CDR3 residues: CASMAGGSVETQYF. CDR3 nucleotide sequence: TGTGCCAGCATGGCAGGGGGGAGCGTAGAGACCCAGTACTTC.

The chain has TRBV18 and TRBJ2-1; D gene unclear. Germline CDR1 is KGHSH and CDR2 is LQKENI. CDR3 length: 13 residues. V shed 3 bases and J shed 6 bases, with 9 bases lying between them. For the CDR3, the DNA is TGTGCCAGCTCACCCCCGAGTTTCAATGAGCAGTTCTTC. It codes for CASSPPSFNEQFF.

About this clone itself: Other DNA sequences of this sample code for an identical CDR3. J is TRBJ1-1 and V is TRBV9, with no clear D. The CDR3 extends over 13 amino acids. V lost 0 bases to trimming and J lost 2 bases, with 5 bases between them. From germline, CDR1 is SGDLS and CDR2 YYNGEE. CDR3 protein: CASSVAPNTEAFF. CDR3 bases: TGTGCCAGCAGCGTAGCTCCTAACACTGAAGCTTTCTTT.

V and J are TRBV20-1 and TRBJ1-1; D remains unclear. The CDR3 contains 11 residues. Germline V gene sequence: CDR1 DFQATT, CDR2 SNEGSKA (reference sequence). The V end lost 3 bases, the J end lost 4 bases, and 6 bases lay between the germline ends. CDR3 protein: CSASVVTEAFF. CDR3 DNA: TGCAGTGCTAGTGTGGTCACTGAAGCTTTCTTT.

V and J are TRBV11-3 and TRBJ2-5; D gene ambiguous. Trimming removed 4 bases from V and 0 bases from J, with 9 bases in between. Germline V gene lookup returns CDR1 SGHNT and CDR2 YENEEA. This CDR3 spans 14 amino acids. CDR3 sequence: CASSSDKNQETQYF. CDR3 DNA sequence: TGTGCCAGCAGCTCCGACAAGAACCAAGAGACCCAGTACTTC.